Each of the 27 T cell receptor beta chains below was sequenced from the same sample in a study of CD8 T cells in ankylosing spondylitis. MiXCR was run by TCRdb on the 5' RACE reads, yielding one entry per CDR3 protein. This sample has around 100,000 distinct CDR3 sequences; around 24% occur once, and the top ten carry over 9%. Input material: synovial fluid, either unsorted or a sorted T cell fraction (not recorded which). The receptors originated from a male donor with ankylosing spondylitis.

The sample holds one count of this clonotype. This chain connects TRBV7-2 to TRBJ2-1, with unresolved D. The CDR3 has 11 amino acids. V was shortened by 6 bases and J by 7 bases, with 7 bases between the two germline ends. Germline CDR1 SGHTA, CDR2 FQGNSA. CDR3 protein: CASSFINEQFF. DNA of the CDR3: TGTGCCAGCAGTTTCATTAATGAGCAGTTCTTC.

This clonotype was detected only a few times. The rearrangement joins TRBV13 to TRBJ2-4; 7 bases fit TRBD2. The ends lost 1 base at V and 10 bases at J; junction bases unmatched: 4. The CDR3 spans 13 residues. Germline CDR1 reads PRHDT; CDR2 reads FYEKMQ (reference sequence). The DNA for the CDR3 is TGTGCCAGCAGCTTAGCGGCGGGAGTGATTCAGTACTTC. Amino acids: CASSLAAGVIQYF.

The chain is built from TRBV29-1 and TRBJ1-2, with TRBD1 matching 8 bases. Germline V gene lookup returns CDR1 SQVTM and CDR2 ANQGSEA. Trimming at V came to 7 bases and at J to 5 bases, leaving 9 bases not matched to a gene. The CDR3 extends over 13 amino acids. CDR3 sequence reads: CSAGTGRGYGYTF. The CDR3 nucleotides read TGCAGCGCCGGGACAGGCAGGGGGTATGGCTACACCTTC.

The CDR3 protein is CASSSGRRNEQYF. In DNA, the CDR3 is TGTGCCAGCAGTTCCGGGAGGAGGAACGAGCAGTACTTC. V gene TRBV25-1 combines with J gene TRBJ2-7, with 7 bases that match TRBD2. V lost 5 bases and J lost 5; bases outside the gene matches: 6. This CDR3 comprises 13 residues. CDR1 is MGHDK and CDR2 is SYGVNS in the germline V gene.

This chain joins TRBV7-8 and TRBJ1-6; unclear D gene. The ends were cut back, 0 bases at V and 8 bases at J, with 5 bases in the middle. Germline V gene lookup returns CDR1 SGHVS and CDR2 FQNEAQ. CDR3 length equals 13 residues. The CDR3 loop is CASSLALDSPLHF. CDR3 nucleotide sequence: TGTGCCAGCAGCTTAGCTTTGGATTCACCCCTCCACTTT.

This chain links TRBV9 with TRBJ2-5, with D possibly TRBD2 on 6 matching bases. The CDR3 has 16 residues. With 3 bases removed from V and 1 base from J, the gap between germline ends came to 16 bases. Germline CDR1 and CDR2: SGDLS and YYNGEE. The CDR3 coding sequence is TGTGCCAGCAGCGGATCCCTGGGGGGTCGCCAAGAGACCCAGTACTTC. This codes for CASSGSLGGRQETQYF.

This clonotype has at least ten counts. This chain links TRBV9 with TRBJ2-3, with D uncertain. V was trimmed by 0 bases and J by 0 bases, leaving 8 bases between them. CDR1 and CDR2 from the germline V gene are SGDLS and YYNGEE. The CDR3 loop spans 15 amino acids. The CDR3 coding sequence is TGTGCCAGCAGCGTAGTGACTTACAGCACAGATACGCAGTATTTT. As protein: CASSVVTYSTDTQYF.

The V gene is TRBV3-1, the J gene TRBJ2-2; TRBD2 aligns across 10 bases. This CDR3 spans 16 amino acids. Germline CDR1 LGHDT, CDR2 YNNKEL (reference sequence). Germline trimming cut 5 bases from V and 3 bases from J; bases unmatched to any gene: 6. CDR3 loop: CASSFPSGRDTGELFF. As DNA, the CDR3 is TGTGCCAGCAGCTTTCCTAGCGGGAGAGACACCGGGGAGCTGTTTTTT.

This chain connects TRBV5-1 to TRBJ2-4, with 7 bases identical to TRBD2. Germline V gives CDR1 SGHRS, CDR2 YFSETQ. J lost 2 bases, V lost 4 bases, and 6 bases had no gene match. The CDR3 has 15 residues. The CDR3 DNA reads TGCGCCAGCAGCCATGACGGGGGGACCAAAAACATTCAGTACTTC. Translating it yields CASSHDGGTKNIQYF.

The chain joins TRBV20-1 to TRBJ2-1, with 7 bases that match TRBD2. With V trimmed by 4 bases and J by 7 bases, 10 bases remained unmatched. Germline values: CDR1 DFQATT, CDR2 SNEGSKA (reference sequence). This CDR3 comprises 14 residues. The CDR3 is CSAIGTILTNEQFF. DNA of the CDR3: TGCAGTGCTATTGGGACTATCTTGACAAATGAGCAGTTCTTC.

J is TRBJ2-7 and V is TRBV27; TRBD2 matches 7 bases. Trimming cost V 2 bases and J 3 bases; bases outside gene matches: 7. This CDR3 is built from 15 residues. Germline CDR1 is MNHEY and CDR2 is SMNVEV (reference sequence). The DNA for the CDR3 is TGTGCCAGCAGTTTAAAAGTCGGCGGGAGCTACGAGCAGTACTTC. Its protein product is CASSLKVGGSYEQYF.

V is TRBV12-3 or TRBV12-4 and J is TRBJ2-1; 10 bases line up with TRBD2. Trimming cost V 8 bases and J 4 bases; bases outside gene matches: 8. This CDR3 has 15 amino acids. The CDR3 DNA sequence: TGTGCCAGCTCAACGGGACTAGCGAATTACAATGAGCAGTTCTTC. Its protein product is CASSTGLANYNEQFF.

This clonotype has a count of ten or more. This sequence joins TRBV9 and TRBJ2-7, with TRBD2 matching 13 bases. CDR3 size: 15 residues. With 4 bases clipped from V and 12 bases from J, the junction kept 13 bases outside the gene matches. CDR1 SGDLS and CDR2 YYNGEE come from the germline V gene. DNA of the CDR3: TGTGCCAGCAGCCAATCTCGGACTAGCGGGGGCTTTGTGTACTTC. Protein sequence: CASSQSRTSGGFVYF.

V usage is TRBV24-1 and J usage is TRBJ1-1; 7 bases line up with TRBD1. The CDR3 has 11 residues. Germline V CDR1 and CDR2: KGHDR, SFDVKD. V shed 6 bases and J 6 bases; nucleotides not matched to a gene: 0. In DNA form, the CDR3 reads TGTGCCACCAGTCAGGGGGCTGAAGCTTTCTTT. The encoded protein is CATSQGAEAFF.

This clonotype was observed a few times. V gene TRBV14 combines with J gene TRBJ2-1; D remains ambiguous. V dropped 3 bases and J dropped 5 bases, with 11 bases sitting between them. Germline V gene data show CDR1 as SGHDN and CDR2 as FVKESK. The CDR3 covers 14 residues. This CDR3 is CASSHPQTDNEQFF. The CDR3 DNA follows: TGTGCCAGCAGCCACCCCCAAACAGACAATGAGCAGTTCTTC.

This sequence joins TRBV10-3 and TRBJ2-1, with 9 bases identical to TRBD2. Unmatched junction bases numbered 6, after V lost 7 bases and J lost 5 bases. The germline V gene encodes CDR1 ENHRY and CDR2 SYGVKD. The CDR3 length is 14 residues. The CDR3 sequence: CAITPGLANNEQFF. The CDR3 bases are TGTGCCATCACCCCGGGACTAGCTAACAATGAGCAGTTCTTC.

This CDR3 is CSARGILAGANTGELFF. The CDR3 nucleotides read TGCAGTGCTAGGGGGATACTAGCGGGAGCGAACACCGGGGAGCTGTTTTTT. V is TRBV20-1 and J is TRBJ2-2; 11 bases match TRBD2. CDR1 is DFQATT, CDR2 SNEGSKA, per germline (reference sequence). V was pared by 3 bases and J by 0 bases, with 6 bases of the junction left unmatched. The CDR3 runs 17 residues.

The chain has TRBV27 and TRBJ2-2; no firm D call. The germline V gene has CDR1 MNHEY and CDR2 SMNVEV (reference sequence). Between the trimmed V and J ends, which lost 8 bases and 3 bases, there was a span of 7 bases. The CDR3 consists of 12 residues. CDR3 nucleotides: TGTGCCAGCGCAACGGACACCGGGGAGCTGTTTTTT. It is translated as CASATDTGELFF.

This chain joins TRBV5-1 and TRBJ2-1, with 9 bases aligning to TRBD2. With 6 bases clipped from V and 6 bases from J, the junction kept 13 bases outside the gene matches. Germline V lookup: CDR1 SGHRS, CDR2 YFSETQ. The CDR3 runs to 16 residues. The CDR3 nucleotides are TGCGCCAGCACCCATAGCGGGAGCCAAGAGTCCAATGAGCAGTTCTTC. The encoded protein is CASTHSGSQESNEQFF.

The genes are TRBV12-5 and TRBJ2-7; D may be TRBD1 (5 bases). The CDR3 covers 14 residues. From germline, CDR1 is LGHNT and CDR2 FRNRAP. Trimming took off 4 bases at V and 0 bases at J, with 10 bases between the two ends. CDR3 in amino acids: CASGYWGSSYEQYV. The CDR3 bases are TGTGCTAGTGGTTATTGGGGCAGCTCCTACGAGCAGTACGTC.

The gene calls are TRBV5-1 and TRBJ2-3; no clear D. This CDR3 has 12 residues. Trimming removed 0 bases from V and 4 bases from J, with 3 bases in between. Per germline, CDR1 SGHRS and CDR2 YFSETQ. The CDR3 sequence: CASSLGSDTQYF. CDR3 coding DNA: TGCGCCAGCAGCTTGGGGTCAGATACGCAGTATTTT.

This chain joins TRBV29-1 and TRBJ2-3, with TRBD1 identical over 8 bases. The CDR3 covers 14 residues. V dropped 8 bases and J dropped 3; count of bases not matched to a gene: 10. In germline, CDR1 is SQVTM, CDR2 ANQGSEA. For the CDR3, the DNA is TGCAGCTCTTTTACAGGGGGATTTACAGATACGCAGTATTTT. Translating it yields CSSFTGGFTDTQYF.

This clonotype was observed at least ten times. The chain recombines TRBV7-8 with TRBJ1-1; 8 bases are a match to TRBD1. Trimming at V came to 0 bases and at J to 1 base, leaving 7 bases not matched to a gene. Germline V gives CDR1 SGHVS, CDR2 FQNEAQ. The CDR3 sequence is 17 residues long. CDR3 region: CASSLAPGQGQNTEAFF. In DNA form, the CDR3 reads TGTGCCAGCAGCTTAGCTCCCGGACAGGGTCAGAACACTGAAGCTTTCTTT. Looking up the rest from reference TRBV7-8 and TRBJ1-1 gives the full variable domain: GAGVSQSPRYKVAKRGQDVALRCDPISGHVSLFWYQQALGQGPEFLTYFQNEAQLDKSGLPSDRFFAERPEGSVSTLKIQRTQQEDSAVYLCASSLAPGQGQNTEAFFGQGTRLTVV.

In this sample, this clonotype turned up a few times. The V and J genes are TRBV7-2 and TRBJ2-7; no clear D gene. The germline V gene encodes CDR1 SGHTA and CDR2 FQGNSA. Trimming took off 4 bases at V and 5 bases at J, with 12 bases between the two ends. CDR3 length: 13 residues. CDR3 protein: CASSSRPGHEQYF. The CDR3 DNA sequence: TGTGCCAGCAGCTCGCGACCAGGTCACGAGCAGTACTTC.

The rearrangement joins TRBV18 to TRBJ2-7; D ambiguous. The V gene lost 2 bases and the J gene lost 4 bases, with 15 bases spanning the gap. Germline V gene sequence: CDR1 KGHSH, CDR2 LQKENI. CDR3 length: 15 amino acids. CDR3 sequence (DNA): TGTGCCAGCTCACCAAGCGTCTTCAGGACGTACGAGCAGTACGTC. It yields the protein CASSPSVFRTYEQYV.

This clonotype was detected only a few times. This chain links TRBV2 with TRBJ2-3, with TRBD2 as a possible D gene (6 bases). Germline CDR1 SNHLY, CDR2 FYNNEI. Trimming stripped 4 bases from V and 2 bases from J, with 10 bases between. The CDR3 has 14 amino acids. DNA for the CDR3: TGTGCCAGCAGTGGGGGGACTTACACAGATACGCAGTATTTT. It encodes CASSGGTYTDTQYF.

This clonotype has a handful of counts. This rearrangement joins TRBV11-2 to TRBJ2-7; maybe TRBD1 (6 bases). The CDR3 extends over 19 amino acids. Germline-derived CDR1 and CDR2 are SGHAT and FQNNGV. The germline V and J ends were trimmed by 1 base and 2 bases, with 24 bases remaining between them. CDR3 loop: CASSLGWGTGLTFTYEQYF. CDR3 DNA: TGTGCCAGCAGCTTAGGGTGGGGAACAGGGCTAACTTTTACCTACGAGCAGTACTTC.